Below are 25 T cell receptor beta chains sequenced from a single sample in a study of T-cell reconstitution after alpha-beta-depleted transplantation in children. The TCRbeta library incorporated unique molecular identifiers. TCRdb fed the PCR reads into MiXCR, producing one record per CDR3 protein. The repertoire holds approximately 500,000 distinct CDR3 sequences, with about 11% as singletons. The sequencing here drew on PBMCs, taken before TCRalphabeta/CD19-depleted stem cell transplant. The receptors derive from a child aged 2-15 years with inherited bone marrow failure, due to receive a stem cell transplant.

This clonotype has at least ten counts. This chain uses TRBV28 with TRBJ2-1; 9 bases agree with TRBD1. The CDR3 length is 15 residues. The V and J ends lost 7 bases and 3 bases, in that order; junction bases with no gene match: 7. Germline loops: CDR1 MDHEN, CDR2 SYDVKM. CDR3 residues: CASKRQGGYYNEQFF. As DNA, the CDR3 is TGTGCCAGCAAAAGACAGGGGGGATACTACAATGAGCAGTTCTTC.

The chain has TRBV21-1 and TRBJ2-3; the table's TRBD1 call for D was not verified on the DNA. TRBV21-1 is a pseudogene segment. The CDR3 runs to 15 residues. This CDR3 is CASGPGQGKEDTQYF. CDR3 nucleotides: TGTGCCAGCGGACCGGGACAGGGGAAGGAAGATACGCAGTATTTT.

Worth noting for this clonotype: Since a much larger clone is just one base distant, this may be a read error. The chain couples TRBV2 to TRBJ2-6; D call uncertain. CDR3 length: 13 amino acids. The germline V gene has CDR1 SNHLY and CDR2 FYNNEI. The ends were cut back, 8 bases at V and 0 bases at J, with 5 bases in the middle. The CDR3 DNA is TGTGCCAGCGGCCTCTCTGGGGCCAACGTCCTGACTTTC. It codes for CASGLSGANVLTF. Complete variable domain (other parts from reference TRBV2 and TRBJ2-6): EPEVTQTPSHQVTQMGQEVILRCVPISNHLYFYWYRQILGQKVEFLVSFYNNEISEKSEIFDDQFSVERPDGSNFTLKIRSTKLEDSAMYFCASGLSGANVLTFGAGSRLTVL.

This clonotype has at least ten counts. V is TRBV6-5 and J is TRBJ2-7; weak D call: TRBD1 (6 bases). The CDR3 totals 18 residues. Trimming cost V 5 bases and J 6 bases, with 29 bases left between them. Germline V CDR1 and CDR2: MNHEY, SVGAGI. CDR3 sequence (DNA): TGTGCCAGCAGTCCATCCGGGACAACGTACCTACCCTCCCTCGAGCAGTACTTC. Protein product: CASSPSGTTYLPSLEQYF.

Concerning this clonotype itself: A read error is possible here, since a much larger clone lies one base away. The chain joins TRBV29-1 to TRBJ2-5, with 8 bases aligning to TRBD1. The CDR3 has 13 amino acids. Germline-derived CDR1 and CDR2 are SQVTM and ANQGSEA. J lost 2 bases, V lost 6 bases, and 5 bases had no gene match. In DNA form, the CDR3 reads TGCAGCGTCCTACAGGGGGATCAAGAGACCCAGTACTTC. It yields the protein CSVLQGDQETQYF. The full variable domain, in which reference TRBV29-1 and TRBJ2-5 provide the parts outside the CDR3, is SAVISQKPSRDICQRGTSLTIQCQVDSQVTMMFWYRQQPGQSLTLIATANQGSEATYESGFVIDKFPISRPNLTFSTLTVSNMSPEDSSIYLCSVLQGDQETQYFGPGTRLLVL.

This clonotype was counted between two and nine times. This chain links TRBV4-1 with TRBJ1-1; the D is unclear. V was cut by 0 bases and J by 5 bases, with 10 bases left in between. Germline CDR1 is MGHRA and CDR2 is YSYEKL. The CDR3 extends over 14 amino acids. The CDR3 nucleotides read TGCGCCAGCAGCCAAGACGTGGGATTGACTGAAGCTTTCTTT. Protein product: CASSQDVGLTEAFF.

This clonotype was found many times. V is TRBV24-1 and J is TRBJ2-6, with 8 positions matching TRBD1. With 2 bases clipped from V and 4 bases from J, the junction kept 12 bases outside the gene matches. Per germline, CDR1 KGHDR and CDR2 SFDVKD. This CDR3 has 19 residues. CDR3 protein: CATSDSTGVDESGANVLTF. Written as DNA, the CDR3 is TGTGCCACCAGTGATTCGACAGGGGTGGACGAGTCCGGGGCCAACGTCCTGACTTTC.

In this sample, this clonotype turned up many times. The rearrangement links TRBV12-3 or TRBV12-4 to TRBJ1-5; 11 bases fit TRBD1. After removal of 7 bases from V and 6 bases from J, the junction contained 8 bases not matched to a gene. The CDR3 is made up of 15 amino acids. The CDR3 sequence: CASTFGQGARQPQHF. In nucleotides, the CDR3 is TGTGCCAGCACCTTTGGACAGGGGGCTCGTCAGCCCCAGCATTTT.

J is TRBJ2-7 and V is TRBV11-2; D not resolved. With 0 bases removed from V and 7 bases from J, the gap between germline ends came to 13 bases. The germline V gene encodes CDR1 SGHAT and CDR2 FQNNGV. The CDR3 has 14 amino acids. The CDR3 DNA reads as TGTGCCAGCAGCTTAGATCTCTTGCGCTTTGAGCAGTACTTC. As protein: CASSLDLLRFEQYF.

This clonotype was detected ten times or more. J is TRBJ1-1 and V is TRBV11-2; no clear D gene. Germline CDR1 reads SGHAT; CDR2 reads FQNNGV. The V end lost 3 bases, the J end lost 1 base, and 12 bases lay between the germline ends. The CDR3 covers 15 residues. CDR3 in DNA: TGTGCCAGCAGCTTTTTAGCGGCTTGGAACACTGAAGCTTTCTTT. Amino acid sequence: CASSFLAAWNTEAFF.

This clonotype was detected ten times or more. V usage is TRBV12-3 or TRBV12-4 and J usage is TRBJ2-4, with D unclear. The ends were cut back, 5 bases at V and 11 bases at J, with 19 bases in the middle. The CDR3 has 14 residues. The CDR3 DNA is TGTGCCAGCAGTCCCTTTAGTGGGCGCGAGGTTCAGTACTTC. It encodes CASSPFSGREVQYF.

This clonotype was seen a few times. The V gene is TRBV20-1, the J gene TRBJ2-1; possibly TRBD1 or TRBD2 for D (5 bases each). The V gene's germline CDR1 is DFQATT and CDR2 SNEGSKA (reference sequence). The CDR3 spans 13 residues. V was shortened by 5 bases and J by 10 bases, with 18 bases between the two germline ends. The CDR3, as DNA: TGCAGTGCTTACCGGGACCCGTTATCCGAGCAGTTCTTC. Translating gives CSAYRDPLSEQFF.

This clonotype was seen repeatedly, ten times or more. The chain couples TRBV7-9 to TRBJ1-6, with 7 bases lining up with TRBD1. Germline CDR1 and CDR2: SEHNR and FQNEAQ (reference sequence). V trimming: 5 bases; J trimming: 1 base; junction bases outside the gene matches: 5. This CDR3 is built from 16 residues. Here the CDR3 reads CASSTGTASYNSPLHF. The CDR3 DNA reads as TGTGCCAGCAGCACTGGGACAGCATCCTATAATTCACCCCTCCACTTT.

The chain employs TRBV12-3 or TRBV12-4 and TRBJ2-7, with 9 bases matching TRBD2. The CDR3 contains 17 residues. The J segment lost 1 base and the V segment lost 3 bases, leaving 10 bases of the junction unmatched. CDR3: CASSFLFAGGGSYEQYF. Here the CDR3 DNA reads TGTGCCAGCAGTTTCTTGTTTGCGGGAGGGGGTTCCTACGAGCAGTACTTC.

This clonotype appeared many times. This chain joins TRBV7-8 and TRBJ2-3; TRBD2 is a possible D gene (6 bases). V was pared by 2 bases and J by 1 base, with 13 bases between. The germline V gene has CDR1 SGHVS and CDR2 FQNEAQ. This CDR3 contains 16 residues. DNA of the CDR3: TGTGCCAGCAGCTTAACGCGCTGGGGGGGCACAGATACGCAGTATTTT. Its protein is CASSLTRWGGTDTQYF.

The chain is built from TRBV5-1 and TRBJ1-2, with D possibly matching TRBD1 (5 bases). The CDR3 runs 15 residues. V lost 0 bases to trimming and J lost 8 bases, with 17 bases between them. Germline lookup yields CDR1 SGHRS and CDR2 YFSETQ. The CDR3 coding sequence is TGCGCCAGCAGCTTGGACAGCGCTCTGGAGGGGGGCTACACCTTC. It is translated as CASSLDSALEGGYTF.

This clonotype occurred many times. The genes are TRBV20-1 and TRBJ1-1, with TRBD1 matching over 9 bases. V lost 2 bases and J lost 6; bases outside the gene matches: 1. The germline CDR1 and CDR2 sequences are DFQATT and SNEGSKA (reference sequence). The CDR3 extends over 12 amino acids. As DNA, the CDR3 is TGCAGTGCTAGAACAGGGGGCTCTGAAGCTTTCTTT. This translates into CSARTGGSEAFF.

This clonotype was seen repeatedly, ten times or more. The chain recombines TRBV24-1 with TRBJ2-3; TRBD2 aligns across 8 bases. Germline values: CDR1 KGHDR, CDR2 SFDVKD. The V segment lost 4 bases and the J segment 8 bases; nucleotides outside the gene matches: 13. The CDR3 spans 16 residues. The DNA for the CDR3 is TGTGCCACCAGTGACTCCTCGGCGGGAGGAGCCGGTACGCAGTATTTT. This sequence encodes CATSDSSAGGAGTQYF.

CDR3 nucleotides: TGTGCCAGCAGCTTAGTAAGGGGGTTACAGACTGAAGCTTTCTTT. Translation gives CASSLVRGLQTEAFF. The chain has TRBV11-2 and TRBJ1-1, with D perhaps TRBD1 (6 bases). CDR1 is SGHAT and CDR2 is FQNNGV in the germline V gene. V lost 1 base to trimming and J lost 5 bases, with 14 bases between them. The CDR3 spans 15 residues.

The V and J genes are TRBV7-2 and TRBJ1-5, with D uncertain. This CDR3 contains 14 residues. Per the germline V gene, CDR1 is SGHTA and CDR2 is FQGNSA. Trimming removed 1 base at V and 3 bases at J, with 7 bases between. CDR3 nucleotides: TGTGCCAGCAGCTTAGTTCCTCCCAATCAGCCCCAGCATTTT. It encodes CASSLVPPNQPQHF.

This clonotype was seen ten or more times. The rearrangement joins TRBV29-1 to TRBJ2-7; 10 bases are shared with TRBD1. Germline loops: CDR1 SQVTM, CDR2 ANQGSEA. The length of the CDR3 is 17 residues. V shed 5 bases and J 5 bases; nucleotides not matched to a gene: 18. As DNA, the CDR3 is TGCAGCGTTCTGAGACGGGACAGGGGACCATTCCCGAACGAGCAGTACTTC. Its translation is CSVLRRDRGPFPNEQYF.

This rearrangement joins TRBV6-1 to TRBJ2-1; no clear D gene. The CDR3 covers 13 residues. Trimming cost V 8 bases and J 3 bases, with 11 bases left between them. Germline V gives CDR1 MNHNS, CDR2 SASEGT. The CDR3 DNA follows: TGTGCCAGCGATCTCCTAGGCTACAATGAGCAGTTCTTC. This encodes CASDLLGYNEQFF.

In its sample, this clonotype was seen many times. This rearrangement joins TRBV2 to TRBJ2-3; D remains ambiguous. This CDR3 comprises 12 residues. V gave up 7 bases and J gave up 1 base, with 6 bases separating them. CDR1 and CDR2 from the germline V gene are SNHLY and FYNNEI. The CDR3 here is CASTGGTDTQYF. DNA of the CDR3: TGTGCCAGCACTGGGGGCACAGATACGCAGTATTTT.

This clonotype came up many times. The chain joins TRBV27 to TRBJ2-5, with D perhaps being TRBD1 or TRBD2 (5 bases each). The CDR3 runs to 16 residues. CDR1 is MNHEY and CDR2 is SMNVEV in the germline V gene (reference sequence). V was clipped by 2 bases and J by 1 base, with 14 bases between them. Written as DNA, the CDR3 is TGTGCCAGCAGTTTAGCCCGGACGGGGACCCAAGAGACCCAGTACTTC. Its translation is CASSLARTGTQETQYF.

Of note for this clonotype: Possible read error: a much larger clone is one base away. The chain combines TRBV20-1 with TRBJ1-1; no definite D call. The V and J ends lost 5 bases and 7 bases respectively, with 23 bases between them. The CDR3 consists of 15 residues. Germline-derived CDR1 and CDR2 are DFQATT and SNEGSKA (reference sequence). The CDR3 DNA reads TGCAGTGCTGCACCCTTCGACGAGTTGAGTGTTGAAGCTTTCTTT. The encoded protein is CSAAPFDELSVEAFF.